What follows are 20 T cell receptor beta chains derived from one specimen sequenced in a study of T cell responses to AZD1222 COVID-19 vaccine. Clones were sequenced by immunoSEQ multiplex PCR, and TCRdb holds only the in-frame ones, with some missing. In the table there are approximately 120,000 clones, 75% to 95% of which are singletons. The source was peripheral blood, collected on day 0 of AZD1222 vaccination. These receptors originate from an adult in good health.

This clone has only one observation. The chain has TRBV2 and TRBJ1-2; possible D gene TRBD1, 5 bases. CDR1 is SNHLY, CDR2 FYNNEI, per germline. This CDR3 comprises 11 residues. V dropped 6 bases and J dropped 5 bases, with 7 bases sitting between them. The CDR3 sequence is CASRGPYGYTF. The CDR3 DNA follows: TGTGCCAGCAGGGGACCTTATGGCTACACCTTC.

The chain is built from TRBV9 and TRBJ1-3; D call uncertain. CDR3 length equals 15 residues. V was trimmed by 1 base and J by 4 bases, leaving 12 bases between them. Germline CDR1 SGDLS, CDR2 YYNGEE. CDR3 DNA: TGTGCCAGCAGCGTATCTAGTACCCCGGGAAACACCATATATTTT. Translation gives CASSVSSTPGNTIYF.

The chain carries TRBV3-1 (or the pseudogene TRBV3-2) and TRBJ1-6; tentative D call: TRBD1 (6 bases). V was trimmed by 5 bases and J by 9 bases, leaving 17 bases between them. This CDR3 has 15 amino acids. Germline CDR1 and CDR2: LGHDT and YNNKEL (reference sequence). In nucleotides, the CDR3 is TGTGCCAGCAGCTCAGGCAAGGGGGGGAGTTCACCCCTCCACTTT. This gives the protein CASSSGKGGSSPLHF.

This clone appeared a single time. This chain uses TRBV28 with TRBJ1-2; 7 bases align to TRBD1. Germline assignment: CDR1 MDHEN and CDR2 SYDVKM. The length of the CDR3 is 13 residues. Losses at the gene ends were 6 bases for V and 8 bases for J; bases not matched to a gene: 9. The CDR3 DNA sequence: TGTGCCAGCAGATCCGGGACAGTAATAGGCTACACCTTC. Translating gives CASRSGTVIGYTF.

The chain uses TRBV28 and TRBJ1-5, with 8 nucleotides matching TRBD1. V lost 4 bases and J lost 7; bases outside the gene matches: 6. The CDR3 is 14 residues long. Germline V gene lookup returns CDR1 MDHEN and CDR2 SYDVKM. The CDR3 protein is CASSSGGAGQPQHF. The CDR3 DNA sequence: TGTGCCAGCAGTTCAGGGGGCGCAGGGCAGCCCCAGCATTTT.

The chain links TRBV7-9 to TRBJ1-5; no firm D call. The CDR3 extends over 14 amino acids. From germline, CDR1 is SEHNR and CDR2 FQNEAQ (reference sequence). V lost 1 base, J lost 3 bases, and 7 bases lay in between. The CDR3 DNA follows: TGTGCCAGCAGCTTAGGCGGGTTCAATCAGCCCCAGCATTTT. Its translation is CASSLGGFNQPQHF.

CDR3 in amino acids: CASSYRGPPYEQYF. CDR3 DNA: TGTGCCAGCAGCTACAGGGGTCCTCCCTACGAGCAGTACTTC. The genes are TRBV27 and TRBJ2-7; 7 positions match TRBD1. The CDR3 is 14 residues long. Germline CDR1 reads MNHEY; CDR2 reads SMNVEV (reference sequence). Trimming cost V 6 bases and J 2 bases; bases outside gene matches: 7.

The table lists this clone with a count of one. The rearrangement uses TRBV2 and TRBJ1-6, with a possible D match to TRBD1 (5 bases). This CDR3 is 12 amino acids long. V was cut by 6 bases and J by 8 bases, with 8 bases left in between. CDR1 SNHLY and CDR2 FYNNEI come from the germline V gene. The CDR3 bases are TGTGCCAGCAGCTCCAGGGATTCACCCCTCCACTTT. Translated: CASSSRDSPLHF.

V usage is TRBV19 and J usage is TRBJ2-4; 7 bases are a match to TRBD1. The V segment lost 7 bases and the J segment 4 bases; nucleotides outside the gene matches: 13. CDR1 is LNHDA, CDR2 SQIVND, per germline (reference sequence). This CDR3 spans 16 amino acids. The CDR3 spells CASTTGRRGRKNIQYF. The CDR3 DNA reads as TGTGCCAGTACTACTGGTAGAAGGGGGCGAAAAAACATTCAGTACTTC.

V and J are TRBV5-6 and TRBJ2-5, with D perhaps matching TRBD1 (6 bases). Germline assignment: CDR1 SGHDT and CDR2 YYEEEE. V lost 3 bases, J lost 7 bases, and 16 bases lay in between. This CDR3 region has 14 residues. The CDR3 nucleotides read TGTGCCAGCAGCTCCACAGGGTCCCGTGCGACCCAGTACTTC. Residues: CASSSTGSRATQYF.

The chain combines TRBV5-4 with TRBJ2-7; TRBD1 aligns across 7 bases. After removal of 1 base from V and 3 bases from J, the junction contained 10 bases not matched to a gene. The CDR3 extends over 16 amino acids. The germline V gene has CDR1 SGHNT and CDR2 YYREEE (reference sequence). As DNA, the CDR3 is TGTGCCAGCAGCTTGAGGGTGGACAGGAAGGGCTACGAGCAGTACTTC. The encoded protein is CASSLRVDRKGYEQYF.

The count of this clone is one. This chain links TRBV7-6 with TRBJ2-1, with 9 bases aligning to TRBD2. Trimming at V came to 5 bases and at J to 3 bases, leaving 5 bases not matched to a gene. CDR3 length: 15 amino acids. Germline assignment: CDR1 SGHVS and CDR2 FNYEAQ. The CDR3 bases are TGTGCCAGCAGCCGGACTAGCGTCCGCTACAATGAGCAGTTCTTC. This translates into CASSRTSVRYNEQFF.

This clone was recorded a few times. CDR3 sequence: CASSNGTSRPSAFF. CDR3 coding DNA: TGTGCCAGCAGCAACGGGACTTCTCGTCCCTCAGCTTTCTTT. J is TRBJ1-1 and V is TRBV5-4, with D perhaps matching TRBD1 (5 bases). CDR3 size: 14 residues. Germline CDR1 reads SGHNT; CDR2 reads YYREEE (reference sequence). Trimming took 4 bases from V and 10 from J, leaving 20 bases between them.

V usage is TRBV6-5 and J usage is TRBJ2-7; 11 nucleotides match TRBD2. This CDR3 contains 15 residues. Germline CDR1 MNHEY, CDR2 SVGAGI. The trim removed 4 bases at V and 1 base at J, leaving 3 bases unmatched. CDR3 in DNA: TGTGCCAGCAGTTGGGGACTAGCGGAGTCCTACGAGCAGTACTTC. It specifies CASSWGLAESYEQYF.

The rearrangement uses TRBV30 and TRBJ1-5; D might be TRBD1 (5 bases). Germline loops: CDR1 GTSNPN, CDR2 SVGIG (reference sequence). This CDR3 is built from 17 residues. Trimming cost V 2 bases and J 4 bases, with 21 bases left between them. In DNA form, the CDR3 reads TGTGCCTGGAGTCCACAGGAACGAACGTCGTTTAATCAGCCCCAGCATTTT. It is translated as CAWSPQERTSFNQPQHF.

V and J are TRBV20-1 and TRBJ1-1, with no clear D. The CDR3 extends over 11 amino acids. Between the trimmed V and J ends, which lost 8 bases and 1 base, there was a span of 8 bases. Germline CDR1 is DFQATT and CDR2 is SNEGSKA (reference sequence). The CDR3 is CSLTWNTEAFF. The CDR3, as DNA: TGCAGTCTCACATGGAACACTGAAGCTTTCTTT.

The CDR3 DNA sequence: TGTGCCACCAGCAGAGGACCTAAGGACGAGCAGTACTTC. As protein: CATSRGPKDEQYF. The chain has TRBV15 and TRBJ2-7; D remains unclear. From germline, CDR1 is LNHNV and CDR2 YYDKDF (reference sequence). Deletions cut 1 base from V and 5 bases from J, with 9 bases between. The CDR3 contains 13 residues.

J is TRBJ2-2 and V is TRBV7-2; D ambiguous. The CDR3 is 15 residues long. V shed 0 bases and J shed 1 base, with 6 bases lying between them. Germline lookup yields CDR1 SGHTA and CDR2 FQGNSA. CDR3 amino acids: CASSLARKNTGELFF. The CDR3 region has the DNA TGTGCCAGCAGCTTAGCCAGGAAGAACACCGGGGAGCTGTTTTTT.

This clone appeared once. CDR3 protein: CASSPGLAGPVTHYEQYF. The CDR3 DNA follows: TGTGCCAGCAGTCCGGGACTAGCGGGACCAGTGACACACTACGAGCAGTACTTC. V is TRBV21-1 and J is TRBJ2-7; the table's D call, TRBD2, has no DNA check behind it. TRBV21-1 is marked as a pseudogene. The CDR3 is 18 residues long.

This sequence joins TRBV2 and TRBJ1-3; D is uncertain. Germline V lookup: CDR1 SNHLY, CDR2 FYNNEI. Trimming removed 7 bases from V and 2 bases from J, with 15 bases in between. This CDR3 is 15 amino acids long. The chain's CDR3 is CASIQGWGPGNTIYF. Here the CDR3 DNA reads TGTGCCAGCATCCAAGGATGGGGTCCTGGAAACACCATATATTTT.